Listed below are T cell receptor beta chains from one sample, sequenced in a study of PD-1 blockade in classical Hodgkin lymphoma. The method was immunoSEQ multiplex PCR; TCRdb's version includes in-frame clones alone and lacks a portion of them. This table has approximately 89,000 clones, over 80% appearing once. This specimen was peripheral blood mononuclear cells (PBMCs), taken at baseline. The receptors were gathered from a human donor with classical Hodgkin lymphoma. CDR3s include the opening cysteine and the closing phenylalanine or tryptophan. D genes are given only for firm matches. Some rows have no size entry. The others give once, few or many, or a class for an expanded clone.

clone_size d_call j_call v_call cdr3_aa cdr3_nt
. TRBD1 TRBJ2-1 TRBV7-8 CASSPGQGVGNEQFF TGTGCCAGCAGCCCCGGACAGGGGGTTGGCAATGAGCAGTTCTTC
. TRBD2 TRBJ2-7 TRBV10-2 CASSPPGAGPYYEQYF TGCGCCAGCAGTCCTCCAGGAGCGGGGCCATATTACGAGCAGTACTTC
. TRBD1 TRBJ2-7 TRBV10-3 CAFSGQGYEQYF TGTGCCTTCTCGGGACAGGGCTACGAGCAGTACTTC
. . TRBJ2-6 TRBV9 CASSLQRSNSGANVLTF TGTGCCAGCAGCTTGCAGCGGAGTAACTCTGGGGCCAACGTCCTGACTTTC
once TRBD1 TRBJ1-2 TRBV28 CASSLPLGQGNYGYTF TGTGCCAGCAGTTTACCTTTGGGACAGGGTAACTATGGCTACACCTTC
once TRBD2 TRBJ2-7 TRBV13 CASSLAISGRAREQYF TGTGCCAGCAGCTTAGCGATTAGCGGGAGGGCGCGGGAGCAGTACTTC
. TRBD1 TRBJ2-5 TRBV4-2 CASKRDRGPETQYF TGTGCCAGCAAAAGGGACAGGGGGCCGGAGACCCAGTACTTC
. TRBD1 TRBJ2-7 TRBV4-3 CASSQSFDRGRLGYEQYF TGCGCCAGCAGCCAGTCCTTCGACAGGGGGCGATTGGGCTACGAGCAGTACTTC
medium-sized . TRBJ1-2 TRBV2 CASSEGGAGYGYTF TGTGCCAGCAGTGAAGGGGGGGCTGGCTATGGCTACACCTTC
. . TRBJ2-1 TRBV5-1 CASSLAAGQYNEQFF TGCGCCAGCAGCTTGGCGGCGGGACAATACAATGAGCAGTTCTTC
. . TRBJ2-3 TRBV5-5 CASSSRVASVADTQYF TGTGCCAGCAGCTCCCGTGTAGCTTCGGTGGCAGATACGCAGTATTTT
. . TRBJ2-6 TRBV27 CASSFRTLPGPTGGGANVLTF TGTGCCAGCAGTTTCCGAACATTACCGGGACCTACAGGTGGTGGGGCCAACGTCCTGACTTTC
once . TRBJ1-1 TRBV10-3 CAIGDRRVRDTEAFF TGTGCCATTGGAGATCGGCGGGTAAGGGACACTGAAGCTTTCTTT
. TRBD1 TRBJ1-1 TRBV4-1 CASSQEDRGAAFF TGCGCCAGCAGCCAAGAAGACAGGGGGGCCGCTTTCTTT
. . TRBJ2-7 TRBV7-9 CASSSDFSEQYF TGTGCCAGCAGCTCTGACTTCTCCGAGCAGTACTTC
medium-sized . TRBJ1-5 TRBV28 CASSLFPGGNQPQHF TGTGCCAGCAGTTTATTCCCCGGGGGAAATCAGCCCCAGCATTTT
. . TRBJ1-3 TRBV6-1 CASSSGRISGNTIYF TGTGCCAGCAGTTCGGGACGCATCTCTGGAAACACCATATATTTT
. TRBD1 TRBJ2-1 TRBV10-3 CATRTGEDSEQFF TGTGCCACCCGGACAGGGGAGGATAGTGAGCAGTTCTTC
. . TRBJ2-7 TRBV15 CATSREPGGGGAEQYF TGTGCCACCAGCAGAGAACCGGGCGGTGGTGGGGCCGAGCAGTACTTC
. TRBD2 TRBJ2-1 TRBV7-2 CASSLVAGGGNEQFF TGTGCCAGCAGCTTAGTCGCGGGAGGGGGTAATGAGCAGTTCTTC
. . TRBJ1-2 TRBV7-2 CASSLGRDDYGYTF TGTGCCAGCAGCTTAGGTAGAGACGATTATGGCTACACCTTC
. . TRBJ1-4 TRBV7-2 CASSFREEGPNEKLFF TGTGCCAGCAGCTTCCGCGAGGAGGGCCCTAATGAAAAACTGTTTTTT
. . TRBJ2-7 TRBV5-6 CASSLDGAGRVYEQYF TGTGCCAGCAGCTTGGATGGTGCGGGAAGGGTCTACGAGCAGTACTTC
. . TRBJ1-2 TRBV19 CASSPVTYGYTF TGTGCCAGTAGTCCGGTTACCTATGGCTACACCTTC
. TRBD2 TRBJ2-1 TRBV11-3 CASSSLAGGKQFF TGTGCCAGCAGCTCTTTAGCGGGAGGGAAACAGTTCTTC
. TRBD1 TRBJ1-1 TRBV7-8 CASSYTGQPNTEAFF TGTGCCAGCAGCTACACGGGACAGCCGAACACTGAAGCTTTCTTT
once TRBD2 TRBJ2-7 TRBV28 CASSYLAGAYEQYF TGTGCCAGCAGTTACCTAGCGGGAGCATACGAGCAGTACTTC
. . TRBJ2-1 TRBV19 CASRGGVIYNEQFF TGTGCCAGCAGAGGGGGAGTTATTTACAATGAGCAGTTCTTC
. . TRBJ2-2 TRBV5-4 CASSAQAGELFF TGTGCCAGCAGCGCACAGGCCGGGGAGCTGTTTTTT
. . TRBJ2-1 TRBV7-8 CASSSSSSYNEQFF TGTGCCAGCAGCTCTTCTAGCTCCTACAATGAGCAGTTCTTC
. TRBD1 TRBJ1-5 TRBV10-3 CAISGTVSNQPQHF TGTGCCATCAGCGGGACAGTTAGCAATCAGCCCCAGCATTTT
few . TRBJ1-2 TRBV18 CASSADPVGHGYTF TGTGCCAGCTCCGCTGACCCCGTGGGGCATGGCTACACCTTC
. TRBD2 TRBJ2-7 TRBV14 CASSQGLAGSYEQYF TGTGCCAGCAGCCAAGGACTAGCGGGGTCCTACGAGCAGTACTTC
. . TRBJ1-1 TRBV10-3 CAISGQGLVEAFF TGTGCCATCAGTGGTCAGGGGCTGGTTGAAGCTTTCTTT
. TRBD2 TRBJ2-2 TRBV6-4 CASKFSGGTGELFF TGTGCCAGCAAGTTTAGCGGGGGCACCGGGGAGCTGTTTTTT
. TRBD1 TRBJ2-7 TRBV9 CASSVEGASSYEQYF TGTGCCAGCAGCGTAGAGGGGGCCAGCTCCTACGAGCAGTACTTC
. TRBD1 TRBJ1-2 TRBV27 CASSGQGLTYGYTF TGTGCCAGCTCTGGACAGGGTTTAACCTATGGCTACACCTTC
. . TRBJ2-1 TRBV7-8 CASSFSENSYNEQFF TGTGCCAGCAGCTTTAGCGAAAACTCCTACAATGAGCAGTTCTTC
once . TRBJ1-1 TRBV2 CASSRQGNTEAFF TGTGCCAGCAGCCGTCAGGGGAACACTGAAGCTTTCTTT
once TRBD2 TRBJ2-1 TRBV19 CAIHGLAHIEQFF TGTGCCATCCACGGACTAGCCCATATTGAGCAGTTCTTC
. . TRBJ1-5 TRBV5-1 CASSPEGQPQHF TGCGCCAGCAGCCCAGAAGGGCAGCCCCAGCATTTT
many TRBD1 TRBJ2-7 TRBV7-8 CASSYRGSFYEQYF TGTGCCAGCAGCTACAGGGGGTCCTTCTACGAGCAGTACTTC
few . TRBJ2-1 TRBV5-1 CASSTGAYNEQFF TGCGCCAGCAGCACCGGGGCTTACAATGAGCAGTTCTTC
. . TRBJ1-1 TRBV19 CASSISGIDTEAFF TGTGCCAGTAGTATTTCGGGAATTGACACTGAAGCTTTCTTT
few . TRBJ2-2 TRBV13 CASSLSAGRLTGELFF TGTGCCAGCAGCTTATCGGCAGGGCGGTTGACCGGGGAGCTGTTTTTT
. . TRBJ2-1 TRBV12-5 CASGYSTGPGDYNEQFF TGTGCTAGTGGTTATAGTACGGGCCCCGGGGACTACAATGAGCAGTTCTTC
. . TRBJ2-7 TRBV19 CASSPDRSYEQYF TGTGCCAGTAGTCCCGACAGATCCTACGAGCAGTACTTC
once TRBD2 TRBJ2-4 TRBV11-2 CASSLDPRLAENIQYF TGTGCCAGCAGCTTAGATCCCCGACTAGCAGAAAACATTCAGTACTTC
. . TRBJ2-1 TRBV4-3 CASSQDPGEYNEQFF TGCGCCAGCAGCCAAGACCCGGGAGAGTACAATGAGCAGTTCTTC